These T cell receptor beta chains were read from a single sample in a study of T cells in Graves' hyperthyroidism and ophthalmopathy. TCRdb recomputed calls from the multiplex PCR reads with MiXCR, one row per CDR3 protein. The sample consists of over 500,000 distinct CDR3 sequences, 46% of them appearing once. Source material: peripheral blood or thyroid tissue (not recorded which). All receptors derive from an adult woman with Graves' disease, either hyperthyroidism or ophthalmopathy (not recorded which). Both conserved end residues are part of each CDR3. The D gene is left open where the match is weak. Size values are once, few and many counts, or a class for expanded clones, and some rows have none.

v_call	d_call	clone_size	j_call	cdr3_aa	cdr3_nt
TRBV5-1	TRBD1	-	TRBJ1-6	CASSLAQGTGVTPLHF	TGCGCCAGCAGCTTGGCACAGGGGACAGGGGTAACACCCCTCCACTTT
TRBV2	-	-	TRBJ1-1	CARIQGSTEAFF	TGTGCTAGAATCCAGGGTTCCACTGAAGCTTTCTTT
TRBV7-9	-	few	TRBJ2-7	CASSLVGGDYYEQYF	TGTGCCAGCAGCTTAGTAGGTGGGGATTACTACGAGCAGTACTTC
TRBV7-8	TRBD2	few	TRBJ2-5	CASSISAGGETQYF	TGTGCCAGCAGTATCAGCGCGGGAGGAGAGACCCAGTACTTC
TRBV29-1	TRBD1	many	TRBJ2-7	CSGAQGQSYEQYF	TGCAGCGGTGCCCAGGGACAGAGTTACGAGCAGTACTTC
TRBV20-1	-	-	TRBJ1-5	CSASLLLSNQPQHF	TGCAGTGCTAGTTTACTATTAAGCAATCAGCCCCAGCATTTT
TRBV2	TRBD1	-	TRBJ1-2	CASSGGQGGYTF	TGTGCCAGCAGCGGGGGACAGGGTGGCTACACCTTC
TRBV7-9	-	-	TRBJ1-1	CASGSDDTEAFF	TGTGCTAGTGGTTCGGATGACACTGAAGCTTTCTTT
TRBV5-1	-	many	TRBJ1-1	CASTQAPLNTEAFF	TGCGCCAGCACCCAGGCCCCCTTGAACACTGAAGCTTTCTTT
TRBV7-8	-	few	TRBJ1-1	CASSLLRFITSAFF	TGTGCCAGCAGCTTATTAAGGTTCATTACCTCAGCTTTCTTT
TRBV4-2	-	many	TRBJ1-1	CASSQDEAGWVEAFF	TGTGCCAGCAGCCAAGATGAGGCGGGGTGGGTTGAAGCTTTCTTT
TRBV10-3	-	-	TRBJ1-4	CAISERADEELFF	TGTGCCATCAGTGAGAGGGCGGACGAGGAACTGTTTTTT
TRBV6-1	TRBD1	-	TRBJ1-2	CASRRQGLNYGYTF	TGTGCCAGCAGGAGACAGGGGCTGAACTATGGCTACACCTTC
TRBV20-1	-	-	TRBJ2-5	CSASRSGGGPGKTQYF	TGCAGTGCTAGTAGAAGTGGGGGGGGGCCGGGGAAGACCCAGTACTTC
TRBV29-1	-	-	TRBJ1-1	CSVDSGQKDTEAFF	TGCAGCGTTGACTCAGGACAGAAGGACACTGAAGCTTTCTTT
TRBV20-1	-	-	TRBJ1-5	CSVREGGQPQHF	TGCAGTGTTAGGGAGGGAGGCCAGCCCCAGCATTTT
TRBV2	TRBD1	-	TRBJ2-7	CASRTGTGQYF	TGTGCCAGCCGGACAGGGACGGGGCAGTACTTC
TRBV25-1	-	few	TRBJ2-6	CASSVRAAGANVLTF	TGTGCCAGCAGTGTCAGGGCCGCTGGGGCCAACGTCCTGACTTTC
TRBV11-2	-	many	TRBJ1-1	CASNPVLGPNTEAFF	TGTGCCAGCAACCCCGTGTTGGGACCGAACACTGAAGCTTTCTTT
TRBV30	-	many	TRBJ1-1	CAWSEQGNTEAFF	TGTGCCTGGAGTGAACAGGGTAACACTGAAGCTTTCTTT
TRBV10-3	TRBD2	many	TRBJ2-7	CATSSWREAEQYF	TGTGCCACCTCCTCGTGGCGGGAGGCCGAGCAGTACTTC
TRBV15	TRBD2	-	TRBJ2-5	CATSRGGGQETQYF	TGTGCCACCTCAAGAGGCGGGGGCCAAGAGACCCAGTACTTC
TRBV29-1	-	many	TRBJ1-1	CSARRGTEAFF	TGCAGCGCCCGCCGAGGCACTGAAGCTTTCTTT
TRBV20-1	TRBD2	-	TRBJ2-5	CSAFSGRVKETQYF	TGCAGTGCTTTCAGCGGGAGAGTGAAAGAGACCCAGTACTTC
TRBV12-3/TRBV12-4	-	many	TRBJ1-1	CASSLRRLNTEAFF	TGTGCCAGCAGTTTACGGCGGTTGAACACTGAAGCTTTCTTT
TRBV14	-	few	TRBJ2-7	CASSHRSVVRNYEQYF	TGTGCCAGCAGCCACCGTTCTGTGGTCCGTAACTACGAGCAGTACTTC
TRBV5-1	-	many	TRBJ1-1	CASTRGGARNTEAFF	TGCGCCAGCACCCGGGGGGGGGCCCGAAACACTGAAGCTTTCTTT
TRBV7-9	-	-	TRBJ1-2	CASSFPTGRNYGYTF	TGTGCCAGCAGCTTCCCGACAGGCCGCAACTATGGCTACACCTTC
TRBV12-3/TRBV12-4	TRBD1	-	TRBJ1-1	CASSSGDGTGSTEAFF	TGTGCCAGCAGTTCGGGAGACGGGACAGGGAGCACTGAAGCTTTCTTT
TRBV7-9	TRBD1	-	TRBJ1-6	CASSSTGCDSPLHF	TGTGCCAGCAGCTCGACAGGGTGCGATTCACCCCTCCACTTT
TRBV28	-	few	TRBJ1-1	CASSSVGSEAFF	TGTGCCAGCAGCTCAGTTGGTTCTGAAGCTTTCTTT
TRBV10-3	-	-	TRBJ1-1	CASARGLNTEAFF	TGTGCCTCAGCGAGGGGTCTCAACACTGAAGCTTTCTTT
TRBV20-1	-	many	TRBJ2-5	CSAAGRELKETQYF	TGCAGTGCTGCGGGTCGTGAGCTCAAAGAGACCCAGTACTTC
TRBV7-9	TRBD2	few	TRBJ2-2	CASSASGGTGELFF	TGTGCCAGCAGCGCCAGCGGGGGTACCGGGGAGCTGTTTTTT
TRBV4-1	-	-	TRBJ1-4	CASRSPGQNGPRGGKLFF	TGCGCCAGCAGGTCTCCGGGACAAAATGGGCCACGGGGAGGAAAACTGTTTTTT
TRBV5-1	-	-	TRBJ1-1	CASVQGGANTEALF	TGCGCCAGTGTACAGGGAGGAGCAAACACTGAAGCTCTCTTT
TRBV2	TRBD1	-	TRBJ2-5	CASRFDRGLRQPQYF	TGTGCCAGCAGGTTCGACAGGGGGCTGCGTCAGCCCCAGTACTTC
TRBV5-6	-	many	TRBJ1-1	CASSLRTMNTEAFF	TGTGCCAGCAGCTTACGCACTATGAACACTGAAGCTTTCTTT
TRBV10-3	-	-	TRBJ1-1	CAISGEDREAFF	TGTGCCATCAGTGGAGAAGACAGAGAAGCTTTCTTT
TRBV20-1	TRBD2	many	TRBJ2-7	CSAAQLAAGYEQYF	TGCAGTGCTGCTCAACTAGCGGCAGGGTACGAGCAGTACTTC
TRBV20-1	TRBD1	-	TRBJ2-7	CSARDIQGATYNEQYF	TGCAGTGCTAGAGACATCCAGGGGGCGACCTACAATGAGCAGTACTTC
TRBV28	TRBD1	-	TRBJ1-2	CASSHRGFYGYTF	TGTGCCAGCAGTCACAGGGGATTCTATGGCTACACCTTC
TRBV7-9	-	many	TRBJ1-1	CASSLPLAYTEAFF	TGTGCCAGCAGCTTGCCGTTAGCTTACACTGAAGCTTTCTTT
TRBV29-1	-	-	TRBJ2-7	CSVANGVIVYEQYF	TGCAGCGTTGCGAACGGGGTTATCGTGTACGAGCAGTACTTC